A single sample is the source of the 9 T cell receptor beta chains below, sequenced in a study of glioma-infiltrating T cells. Using RNA template, CDR3s of TCR alpha and beta were amplified with iRepertoire arm-PCR. Using its own MiXCR run on the multiplex PCR reads, TCRdb lists one record per CDR3 protein. In the table there are more than 85,000 distinct CDR3 sequences, 25% to 30% of which are singletons. The material sequenced was glioma tissue, nonneoplastic brain tissue, or PBMCs (not recorded which). The receptors shown here come from a human donor with low-grade glioma or glioblastoma, undergoing nonglioma brain surgery, or in good health (not recorded which).

In regard to this clonotype: A much larger clone sits a single nucleotide away, making a read error possible. The chain couples TRBV7-2 to TRBJ2-5; 16 bases match TRBD2. Germline assignment: CDR1 SGHTA and CDR2 FQGNSA. With V trimmed by 7 bases and J by 4 bases, 9 bases remained unmatched. The CDR3 has 17 amino acids. CDR3 sequence: CASNPGLAGGPRETQYF. Here the CDR3 DNA reads TGTGCCAGCAACCCGGGACTAGCGGGAGGGCCACGAGAGACCCAGTACTTC.

This clonotype occurred many times. The J gene is TRBJ1-5, the V gene TRBV7-8, with TRBD1 as a possible D gene (5 bases). The CDR3 consists of 18 residues. Germline CDR1 SGHVS, CDR2 FQNEAQ. V lost 5 bases and J lost 0, with 20 bases in between. This chain's CDR3 is CASSPRQKSRDSNQPQHF. DNA of the CDR3: TGTGCCAGCAGCCCCCGGCAAAAAAGCAGGGATAGCAATCAGCCCCAGCATTTT.

In its sample, this clonotype was seen many times. This chain uses TRBV4-2 with TRBJ2-7, with a weak D call TRBD1 (6 bases). Germline CDR1 and CDR2: LGHNA and YNFKEQ. Between the trimmed V and J ends, which lost 0 bases and 6 bases, there was a span of 15 bases. The CDR3 sequence is 15 residues long. As DNA, the CDR3 is TGTGCCAGCAGCCAAGATGCGAACAGGGCAGGCGAGCAGTACTTC. Amino acids: CASSQDANRAGEQYF.

This chain connects TRBV12-3 or TRBV12-4 to TRBJ2-1, with 8 positions matching TRBD1. V shed 5 bases and J 3 bases; nucleotides not matched to a gene: 6. The CDR3 sequence is 15 residues long. This chain's CDR3 is CASSPRDRNYNEQFF. CDR3 sequence (DNA): TGTGCCAGCAGTCCCCGGGACAGGAACTACAATGAGCAGTTCTTC.

This clonotype was counted ten times or more. The chain is built from TRBV4-2 and TRBJ1-2; perhaps TRBD1 as D (6 bases). CDR3 length: 14 amino acids. With 4 bases removed from V and 5 bases from J, the gap between germline ends came to 14 bases. Germline V gene lookup returns CDR1 LGHNA and CDR2 YNFKEQ. CDR3 bases: TGTGCCAGCAGCCCCGTGTCGACAGGATATGGCTACACCTTC. Protein sequence: CASSPVSTGYGYTF.

This clonotype has ten or more counts. The chain recombines TRBV28 with TRBJ2-1; 8 bases match TRBD1. The junction had 7 bases not matched to a gene; V was cut back by 3 bases and J by 0 bases. Germline assignment: CDR1 MDHEN and CDR2 SYDVKM. CDR3 length: 17 amino acids. DNA for the CDR3: TGTGCCAGCAGTTTCCCCCTGGGACAGGTCTCCTACAATGAGCAGTTCTTC. As protein: CASSFPLGQVSYNEQFF.

This clonotype has at least ten counts. For the CDR3, the DNA is TGTGCCAGCAGTTTACAGGGGGGAAATCAGCCCCAGCATTTT. Translated: CASSLQGGNQPQHF. The rearrangement joins TRBV27 to TRBJ1-5, with 7 bases fitting TRBD1. This CDR3 is built from 14 residues. Germline CDR1 is MNHEY and CDR2 is SMNVEV (reference sequence). V lost 2 bases, J lost 4 bases, and 2 bases stayed unmatched.

This clonotype has ten or more counts. The chain is built from TRBV10-3 and TRBJ1-5; D unclear. CDR1 is ENHRY, CDR2 SYGVKD, per germline. V dropped 3 bases and J dropped 3 bases, with 6 bases sitting between them. CDR3 length: 13 amino acids. CDR3 DNA: TGTGCCATCAGTGAAAGGGACAATCAGCCCCAGCATTTT. Translated, it gives CAISERDNQPQHF.

The genes are TRBV6-5 and TRBJ2-3; 15 positions match TRBD2. This CDR3 is built from 16 residues. The germline V gene encodes CDR1 MNHEY and CDR2 SVGAGI. Trimming cost V 7 bases and J 4 bases; bases outside gene matches: 6. This chain's CDR3 is CASITGLAGGPDTQYF. The DNA for the CDR3 is TGTGCCAGCATTACCGGACTAGCGGGGGGGCCAGATACGCAGTATTTT.